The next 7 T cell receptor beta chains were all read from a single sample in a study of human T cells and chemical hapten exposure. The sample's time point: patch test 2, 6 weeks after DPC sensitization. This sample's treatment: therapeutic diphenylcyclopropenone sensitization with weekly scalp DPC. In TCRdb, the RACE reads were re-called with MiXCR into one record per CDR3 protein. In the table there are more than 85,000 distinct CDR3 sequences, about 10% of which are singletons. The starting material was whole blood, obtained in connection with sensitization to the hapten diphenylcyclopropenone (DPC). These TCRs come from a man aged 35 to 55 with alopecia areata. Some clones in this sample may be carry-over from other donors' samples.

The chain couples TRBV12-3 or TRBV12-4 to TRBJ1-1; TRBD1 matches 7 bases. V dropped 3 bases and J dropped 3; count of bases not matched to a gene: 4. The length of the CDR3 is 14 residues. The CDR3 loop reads CASSLTQGYTEAFF. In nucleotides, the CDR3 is TGTGCCAGCAGTTTGACACAGGGGTACACTGAAGCTTTCTTT.

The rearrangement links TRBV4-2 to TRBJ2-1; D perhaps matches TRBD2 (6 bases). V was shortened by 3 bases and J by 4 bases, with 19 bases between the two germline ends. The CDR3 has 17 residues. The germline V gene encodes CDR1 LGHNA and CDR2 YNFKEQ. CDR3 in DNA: TGTGCCAGCAGCCAGTCTGCGAGAGGGGCGGGGTACAATGAGCAGTTCTTC. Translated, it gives CASSQSARGAGYNEQFF.

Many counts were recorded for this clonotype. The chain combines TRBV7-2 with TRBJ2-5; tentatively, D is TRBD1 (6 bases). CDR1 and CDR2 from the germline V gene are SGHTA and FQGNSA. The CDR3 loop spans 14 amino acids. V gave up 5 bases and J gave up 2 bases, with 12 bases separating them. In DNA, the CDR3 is TGTGCCAGCAGCCGGGACAAAACACAAGAGACCCAGTACTTC. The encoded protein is CASSRDKTQETQYF.

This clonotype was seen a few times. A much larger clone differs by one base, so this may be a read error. CDR3 protein: CVSSQDGDRGAEKLFF. The CDR3 bases are TGTGTCAGCAGCCAAGATGGGGACAGGGGGGCTGAAAAACTGTTTTTT. The rearrangement uses TRBV4-2 and TRBJ1-4, with TRBD1 matching over 11 bases. CDR3 length equals 16 residues. Germline V lookup: CDR1 LGHNA, CDR2 YNFKEQ.

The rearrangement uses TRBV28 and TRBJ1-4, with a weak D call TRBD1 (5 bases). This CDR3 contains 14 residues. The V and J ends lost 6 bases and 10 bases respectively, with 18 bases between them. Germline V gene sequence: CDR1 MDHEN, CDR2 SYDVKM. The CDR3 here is CASSPGQEWGKLFF. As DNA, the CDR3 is TGTGCCAGCAGCCCCGGACAAGAATGGGGAAAACTGTTTTTT.

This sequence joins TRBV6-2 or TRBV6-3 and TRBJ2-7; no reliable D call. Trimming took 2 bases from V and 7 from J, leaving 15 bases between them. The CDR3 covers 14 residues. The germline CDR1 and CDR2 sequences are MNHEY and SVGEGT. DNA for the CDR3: TGTGCCAGCAGTTACGGCTCTTCGGGTGGGGAGCAGTACGTC. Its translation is CASSYGSSGGEQYV.

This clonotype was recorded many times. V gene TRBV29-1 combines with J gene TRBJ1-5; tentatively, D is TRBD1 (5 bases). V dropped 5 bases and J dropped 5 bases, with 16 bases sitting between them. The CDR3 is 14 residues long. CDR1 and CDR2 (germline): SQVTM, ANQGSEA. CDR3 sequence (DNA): TGCAGCGTTTCCCTAGGGGCGAAGGATCAGCCCCAGCATTTT. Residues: CSVSLGAKDQPQHF.